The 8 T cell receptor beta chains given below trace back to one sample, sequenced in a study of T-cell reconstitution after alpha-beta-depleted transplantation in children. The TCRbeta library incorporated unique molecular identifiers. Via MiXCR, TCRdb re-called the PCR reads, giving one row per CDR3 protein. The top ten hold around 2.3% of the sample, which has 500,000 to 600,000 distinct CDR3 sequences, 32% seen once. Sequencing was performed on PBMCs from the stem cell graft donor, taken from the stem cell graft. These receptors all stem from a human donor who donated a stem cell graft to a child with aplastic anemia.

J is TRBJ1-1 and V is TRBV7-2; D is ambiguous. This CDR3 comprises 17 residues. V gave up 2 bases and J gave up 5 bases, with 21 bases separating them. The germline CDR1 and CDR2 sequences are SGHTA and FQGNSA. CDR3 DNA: TGTGCCAGCAGCTTAAGGGTGGGGAAGAAATGGGAAACTGAAGCTTTCTTT. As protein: CASSLRVGKKWETEAFF.

In DNA, the CDR3 is TGTGCCAGCAGTTTGTACGCGGACAGGGGCAATCAGCCCCAGCATTTT. This translates into CASSLYADRGNQPQHF. The chain carries TRBV28 and TRBJ1-5; TRBD1 agrees at 8 bases. The V and J ends lost 3 bases and 2 bases, in that order; junction bases with no gene match: 6. The CDR3 spans 16 residues. Germline CDR1 MDHEN, CDR2 SYDVKM.

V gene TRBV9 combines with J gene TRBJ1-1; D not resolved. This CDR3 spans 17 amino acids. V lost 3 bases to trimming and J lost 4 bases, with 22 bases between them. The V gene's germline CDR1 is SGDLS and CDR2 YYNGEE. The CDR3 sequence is CASSALHRTGRPTEAFF. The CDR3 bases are TGTGCCAGCAGCGCGCTCCACCGGACCGGGCGACCCACTGAAGCTTTCTTT.

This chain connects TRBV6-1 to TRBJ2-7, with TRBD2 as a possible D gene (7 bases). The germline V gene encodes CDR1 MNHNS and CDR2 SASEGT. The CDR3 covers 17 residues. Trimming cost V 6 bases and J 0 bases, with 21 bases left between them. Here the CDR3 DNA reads TGTGCCAGCAGGGTCGAAGGGGGGACTATTAGCTCCTACGAGCAGTACTTC. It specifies CASRVEGGTISSYEQYF.

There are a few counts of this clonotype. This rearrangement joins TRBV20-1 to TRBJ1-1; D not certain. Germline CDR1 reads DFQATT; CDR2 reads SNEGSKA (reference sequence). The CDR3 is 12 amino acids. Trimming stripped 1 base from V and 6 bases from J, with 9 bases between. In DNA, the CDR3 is TGCAGTGCTAGAGCCGGCGGGTCTGAAGCTTTCTTT. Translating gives CSARAGGSEAFF.

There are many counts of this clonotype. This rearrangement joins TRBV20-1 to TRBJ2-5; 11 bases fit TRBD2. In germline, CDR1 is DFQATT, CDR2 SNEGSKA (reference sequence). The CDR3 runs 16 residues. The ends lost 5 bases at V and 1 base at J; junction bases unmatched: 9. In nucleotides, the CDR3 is TGCAGTGCTGACCCTCTAGCGGGAGGTACCCAAGAGACCCAGTACTTC. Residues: CSADPLAGGTQETQYF.

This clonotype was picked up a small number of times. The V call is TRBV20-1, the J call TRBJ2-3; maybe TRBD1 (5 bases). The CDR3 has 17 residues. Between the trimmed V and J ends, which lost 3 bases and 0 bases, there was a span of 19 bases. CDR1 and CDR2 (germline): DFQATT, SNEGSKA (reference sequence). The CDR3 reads CSASGQGLSPSTDTQYF. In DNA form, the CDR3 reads TGCAGTGCTAGTGGGCAGGGTTTATCCCCTAGCACAGATACGCAGTATTTT.

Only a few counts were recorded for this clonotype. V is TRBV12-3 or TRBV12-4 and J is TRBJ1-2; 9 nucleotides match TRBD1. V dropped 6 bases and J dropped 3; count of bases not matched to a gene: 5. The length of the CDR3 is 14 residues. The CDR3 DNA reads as TGTGCCAGCAGCCGGGACAGGGTGGACTATGGCTACACCTTC. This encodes CASSRDRVDYGYTF.